The 2 T cell receptor beta chains below all came from one sample that was sequenced in a study of a mutant IDH1 vaccine in newly diagnosed glioma. The antigens of these receptors remain unknown. Produced via immunoSEQ multiplex PCR; TCRdb's table is partial and in-frame only. The table has some 42,000 clones, approximately 72% seen once; the top ten hold 4% to 6.5%. Time point in this sample: week 23, last vaccination. Alongside topical imiquimod, each dose of vaccine comprised 300 ug of mutant IDH1 20-mer peptide. The sequenced sample was PBMCs, obtained from a glioma patient whose treatment included an IDH1 peptide vaccine. All receptors derive from a man aged 45-60 years with glioma.

This chain joins TRBV6-1 and TRBJ1-5, with D perhaps TRBD1 (5 bases). The germline CDR1 and CDR2 sequences are MNHNS and SASEGT. Deletions cut 2 bases from V and 0 bases from J, with 11 bases between. This CDR3 has 16 amino acids. As DNA, the CDR3 is TGTGCCAGCAGTGAAAATGGGGGGGATAGCAATCAGCCCCAGCATTTT. It translates to CASSENGGDSNQPQHF.

This clone was seen once. This chain connects TRBV6-5 to TRBJ1-5; D is unclear. This CDR3 region has 14 residues. CDR1 is MNHEY, CDR2 SVGAGI, per germline. V was cut by 2 bases and J by 3 bases, with 8 bases left in between. CDR3 loop: CASSYKRYNQPQHF. CDR3 nucleotides: TGTGCCAGCAGTTACAAACGGTACAATCAGCCCCAGCATTTT.